The 10 T cell receptor beta chains reported below all come from one sample, sequenced in a study of beta chain features in type 1 diabetes. Reverse transcribing all isolated RNA meant expressed TCRB transcripts were sequenced. Method: immunoSEQ multiplex PCR; TCRdb's copy keeps in-frame clones and lacks some. The profile shows about 150,000 clones, about 10% of them singletons. Sequenced: naive CD4+ T cells from blood. These receptors all stem from a man aged 18 to 30 in good health.

The chain is built from TRBV7-2 and TRBJ1-3; no clear D gene. Trimming left V 2 bases short and J 0 bases short, with 11 bases between. CDR3 size: 16 residues. Germline CDR1 reads SGHTA; CDR2 reads FQGNSA. CDR3 region: CASSLRRDSSGNTIYF. In DNA, the CDR3 is TGTGCCAGCAGCTTACGGAGGGATAGCTCTGGAAACACCATATATTTT. The full variable domain, with the rest looked up from reference TRBV7-2 and TRBJ1-3, is GAGVSQSPSNKVTEKGKDVELRCDPISGHTALYWYRQSLGQGLEFLIYFQGNSAPDKSGLPSDRFSAERTGGSVSTLTIQRTQQEDSAVYLCASSLRRDSSGNTIYFGEGSWLTVV.

This clone was picked up a small number of times. V gene TRBV2 combines with J gene TRBJ1-2; D gene ambiguous. Trimming stripped 6 bases from V and 6 bases from J, with 5 bases between. The length of the CDR3 is 10 residues. CDR1 is SNHLY, CDR2 FYNNEI, per germline. The CDR3 protein is CASRGNGYTF. The CDR3 DNA sequence: TGTGCCAGCAGGGGCAATGGCTACACCTTC.

This rearrangement joins TRBV25-1 to TRBJ2-7, with 8 bases lining up with TRBD2. The CDR3 runs to 14 residues. With 6 bases clipped from V and 0 bases from J, the junction kept 4 bases outside the gene matches. Germline V gene data show CDR1 as MGHDK and CDR2 as SYGVNS. In DNA form, the CDR3 reads TGTGCCAGCAGAAGCGGGGGCACCTCCTACGAGCAGTACTTC. Residues: CASRSGGTSYEQYF.

The J gene is TRBJ2-5, the V gene TRBV5-4, with TRBD2 identical over 8 bases. The J segment lost 4 bases and the V segment lost 4 bases, leaving 12 bases of the junction unmatched. Germline CDR1 is SGHNT and CDR2 is YYREEE (reference sequence). The CDR3 has 16 amino acids. The CDR3 loop reads CASSPRGRAGGETQYF. As DNA, the CDR3 is TGTGCCAGCAGCCCGCGGGGGAGGGCGGGGGGAGAGACCCAGTACTTC.

This clone occurred a few times. The chain couples TRBV15 to TRBJ1-5; no firm D call. The length of the CDR3 is 12 residues. V was shortened by 1 base and J by 9 bases, with 7 bases between the two germline ends. Germline CDR1 LNHNV, CDR2 YYDKDF (reference sequence). The CDR3 loop reads CATSRGSGPQHF. DNA of the CDR3: TGTGCCACCAGCAGAGGTTCGGGGCCCCAGCATTTT. Full variable domain (rest looked up from reference TRBV15 and TRBJ1-5): DAMVIQNPRYQVTQFGKPVTLSCSQTLNHNVMYWYQQKSSQAPKLLFHYYDKDFNNEADTPDNFQSRRPNTSFCFLDIRSPGLGDTAMYLCATSRGSGPQHFGDGTRLSIL.

This clone was detected only a few times. V and J are TRBV11-2 and TRBJ1-1, with 7 bases identical to TRBD1. From germline, CDR1 is SGHAT and CDR2 FQNNGV. V trimming: 4 bases; J trimming: 5 bases; junction bases outside the gene matches: 4. There are 13 residues in the CDR3. The DNA for the CDR3 is TGTGCCAGCAGCTCAGGGGGAAGTACTGAAGCTTTCTTT. Its protein product is CASSSGGSTEAFF.

A few counts support this clone. This chain uses TRBV7-8 with TRBJ2-1; weak D call: TRBD2 (6 bases). The length of the CDR3 is 16 residues. Trimming left V 8 bases short and J 4 bases short, with 21 bases between. Germline values: CDR1 SGHVS, CDR2 FQNEAQ. The DNA for the CDR3 is TGTGCCAGCTTAGATAGGGGTTTGGAGGGGTACAATGAGCAGTTCTTC. Translated: CASLDRGLEGYNEQFF.

This clone has a handful of counts. The J gene is TRBJ1-4, the V gene TRBV4-2; TRBD1 matches 8 bases. V shed 3 bases and J 7 bases; nucleotides not matched to a gene: 7. Germline V gene sequence: CDR1 LGHNA, CDR2 YNFKEQ. The CDR3 consists of 15 residues. CDR3 residues: CASSQFRDRSEKLFF. As DNA, the CDR3 is TGTGCCAGCAGCCAGTTCCGGGACAGGAGTGAAAAACTGTTTTTT.

The chain is built from TRBV5-8 and TRBJ1-5; TRBD1 agrees at 10 bases. There are 16 residues in the CDR3. Trimming cost V 4 bases and J 3 bases; bases outside gene matches: 7. Germline assignment: CDR1 SGHTS and CDR2 YDEGEE. CDR3 sequence (DNA): TGTGCCAGCAGCCTCAGGACAGGGGGGGTCAATCAGCCCCAGCATTTT. Its translation is CASSLRTGGVNQPQHF.

This clone was detected only a few times. The gene calls are TRBV5-1 and TRBJ2-1; weak D call: TRBD1 (6 bases). Germline V lookup: CDR1 SGHRS, CDR2 YFSETQ. This CDR3 region has 14 residues. Between the trimmed V and J ends, which lost 4 bases and 0 bases, there was a span of 8 bases. The CDR3 bases are TGCGCCAGCAGCCCAGGGGTCTCCTACAATGAGCAGTTCTTC. This gives the protein CASSPGVSYNEQFF.